The clone carrying this TCR beta chain was counted many times. Its cognate antigen is unknown. These data originate in a study of T cells after posttransplantation cyclophosphamide. Study-level points and caveats: Donor-recipient repertoire similarity was low at 1-2 months, rising over year one. Recipient CMV seropositivity and CMV reactivation strongly tracked TRB clonality.

The related graft donor's blood sample was taken on the day of bone marrow donation. The assay was immunoSEQ multiplex PCR, and TCRdb's table has in-frame clones only and misses some. The sample holds about 40,000 clones, and no clone turns up only once. With 1 base removed from V and 2 bases from J, the gap between germline ends came to 9 bases. The germline gives CDR1 MGHDK, CDR2 SYGVNS. This CDR3 is built from 15 residues. V usage is TRBV25-1 and J usage is TRBJ1-3; tentative D call: TRBD1 (5 bases). This sequence was found in a man aged 25 to 40 in good health and a related stem cell transplant donor. Sequenced input: PBMCs. The CDR3 nucleotides read TGTGCCAGCAGTGAATCCGGGGGAACTGGAAACACCATATATTTT. Protein sequence: CASSESGGTGNTIYF.